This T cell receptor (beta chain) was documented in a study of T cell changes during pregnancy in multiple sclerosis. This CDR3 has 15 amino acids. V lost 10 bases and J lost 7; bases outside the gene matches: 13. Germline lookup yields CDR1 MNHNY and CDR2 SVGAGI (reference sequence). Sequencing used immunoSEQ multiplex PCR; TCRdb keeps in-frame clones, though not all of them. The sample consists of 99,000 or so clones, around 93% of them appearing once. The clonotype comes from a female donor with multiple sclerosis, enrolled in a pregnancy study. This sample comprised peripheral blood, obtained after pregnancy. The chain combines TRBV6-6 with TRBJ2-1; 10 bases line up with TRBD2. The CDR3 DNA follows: TGTGCCACCTCTCCCCGGGCTAGCGGGAGTAATGAGCAGTTCTTC. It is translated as CATSPRASGSNEQFF.